This T cell receptor (beta chain) derives from a study of identical twins (dated by TCRdb to about 2016). At the level of the whole study: To test whether fetal clonotypes persist, the study used deep sequencing on TCR alpha and beta repertoires from monozygotic twins, unrelated adults of various ages, and cord blood. Replicate twin experiments were performed at different times using different library preparation protocols to rule out contamination.

Library method: 5' RACE. Data came from an Illumina HiSeq 2000. Template switching introduced a universal primer binding site; the final cDNA contained a unique molecular identifier, enabling accurate counting of TCR cDNA molecules. Specific primers in the conserved constant-segment region were used to synthesize first-strand cDNA for TCR alpha and beta chains. To control for contamination, every cDNA library was double barcoded, receiving both a SMART-Mk sample barcode and Illumina barcodes. Two successive PCR steps introduced TruSeq adapter sequences along with Illumina sample barcodes. Sequencing of the TCR alpha and beta cDNA libraries was done on the Illumina HiSeq platform using custom primers. In the source study's methods: MiGEC processed the raw reads to extract unique molecular identifiers, while MiXCR was used to determine the CDR3 positions. For each individual, recombination models were inferred using an EM algorithm with the repgenHMM and IGoR tools. Shared clonotype analysis was performed with the tcR package in R, normalizing sharing by the product of cloneset sizes. Out-of-frame nonproductive sequences were analyzed to study raw recombination free of thymic and clonal selection effects. The public reads were reanalyzed by TCRdb: fastp trimming at Q25, MiXCR alignment, in-frame beta chains only. Every CDR3 protein is listed once, alongside the most common genes and DNA of its rows. The V and J calls were not made by the authors but by TCRdb's processing. Within this sample are some 320,000 distinct CDR3 sequences, with approximately 13% of them counted one time only. Of the sample, roughly 7% is held by the ten largest clones.

The CDR3 runs 12 amino acids, cysteine and phenylalanine included. Just the 36-base CDR3 DNA is kept, in frame starting at base 1. Based on the germline V gene (reference sequence), the CDR1 and CDR2 sequences are MNHEY and SMNVEV. The V and J ends are trimmed by 6 bases and 4 bases, leaving 7 bases between them. Points on this clonotype: Its antigen specificity is not known. There are no base qualities to consult, and no much larger clone falls within one base.

On the study overall, not on this receptor specifically: Fewer insertions were carried by abundant cord blood beta clonotypes; a weaker similar trend was observed in young adult naive repertoires, while no such trend was observed in memory repertoires. Because the same donors could not be followed over many years, the conclusions relied on cross-sectional statistical analysis. Invariant T cells such as MAIT and iNKT could partly confound zero-insertion analyses, though diverse VJ usage argued against this for most clonotypes. Excess twin sharing in beta out-of-frame sequences was weaker because fewer shared sequences lowered the signal-to-noise ratio. Out-of-frame TCR alpha sequences shared between twins showed an excess of low generation-probability sequences compared with coincidental sharing between unrelated individuals. Recombination models systematically underestimated out-of-frame TCR alpha sharing in monozygotic twins but agreed with sharing between unrelated individuals.

Every donor was a healthy Caucasian. Three pairs of female monozygotic twins, all aged roughly 18 to 29 years, made up the twin cohort. Positive isolation kits from Invitrogen were used to isolate CD4+ and CD8+ T cell populations. The same data also contributed to another study, on yellow fever vaccine responses in identical twins. In that second paper, the authors write: According to the authors, in identical twins the way T cells responded to vaccination appeared partly convergent and partly personalized. In identical twins, the study followed T cell clones that responded to the vaccine with precision.

Sequencing was performed on CD8+ T cells sorted from blood. The origin of this receptor is a woman between 18 and 29 years old in good health. The chain links TRBV27 with TRBJ2-1, with the D gene uncertain. The CDR3 loop reads CASRGNYNEQFF. In nucleotide form, the sequence is TGTGCCAGCAGAGGGAATTACAATGAGCAGTTCTTC.